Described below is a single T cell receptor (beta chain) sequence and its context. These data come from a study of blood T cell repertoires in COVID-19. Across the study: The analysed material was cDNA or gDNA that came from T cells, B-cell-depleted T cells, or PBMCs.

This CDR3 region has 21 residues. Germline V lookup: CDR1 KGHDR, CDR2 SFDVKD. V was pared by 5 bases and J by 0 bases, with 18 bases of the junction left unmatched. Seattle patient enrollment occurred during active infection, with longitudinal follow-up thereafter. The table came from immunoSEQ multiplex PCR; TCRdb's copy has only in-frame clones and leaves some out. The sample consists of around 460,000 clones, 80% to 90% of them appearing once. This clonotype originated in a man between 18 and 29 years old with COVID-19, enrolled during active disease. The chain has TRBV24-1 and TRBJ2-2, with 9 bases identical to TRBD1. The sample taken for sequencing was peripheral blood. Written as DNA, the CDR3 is TGTGCCACCAGTGCTGCCCCGGGACAGGGATCCTCAACCACGAACACCGGGGAGCTGTTTTTT. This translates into CATSAAPGQGSSTTNTGELFF.